The TCR beta chain described here comes from a study of blood T cell repertoires in COVID-19. Here immunoSEQ multiplex PCR was the method, and the copy in TCRdb shows in-frame clones only, minus some. The sample lists roughly 97,000 clones; 91% were seen once. Germline V lookup: CDR1 SGHTA, CDR2 FQGNSA. V gave up 4 bases and J gave up 4 bases; unmatched junction bases: 6. The length of the CDR3 is 15 residues. The clonotype was recovered from a human donor in a cohort sampled during active COVID-19. The genes are TRBV7-2 and TRBJ2-3; 9 bases are a match to TRBD1. Sequencing was performed on peripheral blood. The CDR3: CASSSGQGGSDTQYF. In DNA, the CDR3 is TGTGCCAGCAGCTCGGGACAGGGAGGGTCAGATACGCAGTATTTT. The full variable domain, rest sourced from reference TRBV7-2 and TRBJ2-3, is GAGVSQSPSNKVTEKGKDVELRCDPISGHTALYWYRQSLGQGLEFLIYFQGNSAPDKSGLPSDRFSAERTGGSVSTLTIQRTQQEDSAVYLCASSSGQGGSDTQYFGPGTRLTVL.